This T cell receptor beta chain was obtained from a study of T-cell memory formation after mild COVID-19. Germline V gene data show CDR1 as DFQATT and CDR2 as SNEGSKA (reference sequence). The CDR3 has 16 amino acids. V was pared by 3 bases and J by 3 bases, with 12 bases of the junction left unmatched. This clonotype has only a few counts. Its antigen is not known. TCRdb analysed the 5' RACE reads with MiXCR anew, one entry per CDR3 protein. The sample carries hundreds of thousands of distinct CDR3 sequences, about 15% recorded once. Findings and caveats of the study: What remained unconfirmed was the SARS-CoV-2 specificity of second-wave clones peaking on day 37. The finding that pre-infection memory included some responding clones suggested that cross-reactive memory joined. Contracting clones from day 15 to 85 showed balanced CD4/CD8; later expanders favored CD4+. Clones which contracted sat mainly in CM and EM if CD4+, and in EMRA if CD8+.

This clonotype originated in a man younger than 35 who had mild COVID-19 (a few samples of this study predate the infection). Cell type and time point are not known. The J gene is TRBJ1-2, the V gene TRBV20-1; 8 bases line up with TRBD1. The material sequenced was PBMCs or a T cell subset sorted from them (not recorded which). The DNA of the CDR3 is TGCAGTGCTAGCCGGCCAGGGGGCAGGTGGGACTATGGCTACACCTTC. Translating gives CSASRPGGRWDYGYTF.